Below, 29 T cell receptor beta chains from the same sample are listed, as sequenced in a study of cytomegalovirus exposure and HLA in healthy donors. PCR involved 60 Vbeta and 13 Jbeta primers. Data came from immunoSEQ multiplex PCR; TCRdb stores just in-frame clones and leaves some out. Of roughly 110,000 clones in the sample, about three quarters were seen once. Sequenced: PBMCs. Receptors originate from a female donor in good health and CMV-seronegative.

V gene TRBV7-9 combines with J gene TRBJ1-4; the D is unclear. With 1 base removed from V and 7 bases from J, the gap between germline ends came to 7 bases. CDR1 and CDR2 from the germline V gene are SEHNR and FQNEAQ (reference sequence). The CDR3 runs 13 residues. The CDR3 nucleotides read TGTGCCAGCAGCTTAGTACGGGGTGAAAAACTGTTTTTT. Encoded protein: CASSLVRGEKLFF.

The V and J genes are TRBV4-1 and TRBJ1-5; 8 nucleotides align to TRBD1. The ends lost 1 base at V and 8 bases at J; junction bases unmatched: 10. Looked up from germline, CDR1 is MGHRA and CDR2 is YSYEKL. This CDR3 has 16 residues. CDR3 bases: TGCGCCAGCAGCCAAGTGCTTGCAGGGGGCAACGAGCCCCAGCATTTT. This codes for CASSQVLAGGNEPQHF.

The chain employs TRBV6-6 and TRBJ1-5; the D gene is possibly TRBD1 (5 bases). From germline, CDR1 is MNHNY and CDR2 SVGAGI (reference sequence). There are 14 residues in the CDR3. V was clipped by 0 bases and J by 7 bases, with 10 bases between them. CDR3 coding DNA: TGTGCCAGCAGTTACTCTAGGGGCCGACAGCCCCAGCATTTT. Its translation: CASSYSRGRQPQHF.

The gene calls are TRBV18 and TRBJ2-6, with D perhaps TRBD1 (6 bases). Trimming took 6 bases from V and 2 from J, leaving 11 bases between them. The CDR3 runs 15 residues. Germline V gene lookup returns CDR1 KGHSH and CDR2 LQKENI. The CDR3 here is CASSAGTPGANVLTF. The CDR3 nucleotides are TGTGCCAGCTCCGCTGGGACACCTGGGGCCAACGTCCTGACTTTC.

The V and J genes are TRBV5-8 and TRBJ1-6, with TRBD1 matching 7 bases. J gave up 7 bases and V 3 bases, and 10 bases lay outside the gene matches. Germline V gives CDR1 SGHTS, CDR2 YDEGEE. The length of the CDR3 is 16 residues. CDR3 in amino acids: CASSSITGVKNSPLHF. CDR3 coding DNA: TGTGCCAGCAGCTCGATAACAGGGGTCAAGAATTCACCCCTCCACTTT.

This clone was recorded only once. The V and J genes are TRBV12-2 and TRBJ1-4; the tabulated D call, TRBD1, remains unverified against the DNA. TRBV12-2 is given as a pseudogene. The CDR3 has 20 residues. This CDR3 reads CASRLETPGPYYATNEKLFF. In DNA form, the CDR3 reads TGTGCAAGTCGCTTAGAAACGCCAGGGCCCTACTATGCAACTAATGAAAAACTGTTTTTT.

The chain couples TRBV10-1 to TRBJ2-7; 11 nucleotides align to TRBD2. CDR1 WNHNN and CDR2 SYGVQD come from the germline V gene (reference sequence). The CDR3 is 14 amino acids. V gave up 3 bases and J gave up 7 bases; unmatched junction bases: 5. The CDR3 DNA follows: TGCGCCAGCAGTGATAGCGGGGGGGCTGGGGAGCAGTACTTC. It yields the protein CASSDSGGAGEQYF.

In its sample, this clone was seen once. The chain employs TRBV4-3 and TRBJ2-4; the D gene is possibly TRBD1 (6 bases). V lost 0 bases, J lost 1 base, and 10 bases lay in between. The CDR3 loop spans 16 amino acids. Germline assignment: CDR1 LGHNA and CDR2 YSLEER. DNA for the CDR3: TGCGCCAGCAGCCAAGACCCAACAGGGGCCAAAAACATTCAGTACTTC. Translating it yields CASSQDPTGAKNIQYF.

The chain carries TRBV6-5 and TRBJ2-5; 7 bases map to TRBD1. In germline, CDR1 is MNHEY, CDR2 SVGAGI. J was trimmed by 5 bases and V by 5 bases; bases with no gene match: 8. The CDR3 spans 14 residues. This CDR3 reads CASSLNRGTETQYF. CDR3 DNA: TGTGCCAGCAGTCTAAACAGGGGTACGGAGACCCAGTACTTC.

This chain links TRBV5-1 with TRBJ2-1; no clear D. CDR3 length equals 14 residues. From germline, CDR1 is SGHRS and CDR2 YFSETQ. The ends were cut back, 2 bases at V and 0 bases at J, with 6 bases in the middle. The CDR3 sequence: CASSFWSSYNEQFF. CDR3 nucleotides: TGCGCCAGCAGCTTTTGGAGCTCCTACAATGAGCAGTTCTTC.

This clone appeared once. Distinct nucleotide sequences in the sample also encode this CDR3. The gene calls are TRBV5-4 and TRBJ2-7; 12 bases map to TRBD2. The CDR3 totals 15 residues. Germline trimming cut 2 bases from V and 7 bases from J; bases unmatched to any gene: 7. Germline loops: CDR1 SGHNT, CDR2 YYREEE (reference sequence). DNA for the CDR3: TGTGCCAGCAGCTTCGAGACTAGCGGGGGTCGGGAGCAGTACTTC. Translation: CASSFETSGGREQYF.

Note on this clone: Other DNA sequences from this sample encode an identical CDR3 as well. The CDR3 coding sequence is TGTGCCTGGAGCAGGAACACTGAAGCTTTCTTT. Amino acid sequence: CAWSRNTEAFF. The chain is built from TRBV30 and TRBJ1-1; D remains ambiguous. Germline V gene data show CDR1 as GTSNPN and CDR2 as SVGIG (reference sequence). The CDR3 length is 11 residues. V dropped 3 bases and J dropped 1 base, with 3 bases sitting between them.

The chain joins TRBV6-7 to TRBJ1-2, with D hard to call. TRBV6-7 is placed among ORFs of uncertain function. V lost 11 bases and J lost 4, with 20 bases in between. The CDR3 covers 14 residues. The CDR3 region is CARETRDHGYGYTF. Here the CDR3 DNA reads TGTGCCCGCGAGACCCGGGATCACGGCTATGGCTACACCTTC.

The CDR3 region has the DNA TGTGCCAGCAGCTTAGTGGAGGGACAGGGGGCGAACTACAATGAGCAGTTCTTC. It specifies CASSLVEGQGANYNEQFF. The V and J genes are TRBV7-9 and TRBJ2-1, with 12 bases lining up with TRBD1. With V trimmed by 1 base and J by 3 bases, 7 bases remained unmatched. Germline-derived CDR1 and CDR2 are SEHNR and FQNEAQ (reference sequence). The CDR3 covers 18 residues. Full variable domain (rest looked up from reference TRBV7-9 and TRBJ2-1): DTGVSQNPRHKITKRGQNVTFRCDPISEHNRLYWYRQTLGQGPEFLTYFQNEAQLEKSRLLSDRFSAERPKGSFSTLEIQRTEQGDSAMYLCASSLVEGQGANYNEQFFGPGTRLTVL.

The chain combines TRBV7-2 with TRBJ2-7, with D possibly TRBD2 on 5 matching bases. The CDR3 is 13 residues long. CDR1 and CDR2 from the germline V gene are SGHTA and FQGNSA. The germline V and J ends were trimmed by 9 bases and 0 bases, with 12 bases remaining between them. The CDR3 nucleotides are TGTGCCAGTAAAGACGGGAACTCCTACGAGCAGTACTTC. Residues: CASKDGNSYEQYF.

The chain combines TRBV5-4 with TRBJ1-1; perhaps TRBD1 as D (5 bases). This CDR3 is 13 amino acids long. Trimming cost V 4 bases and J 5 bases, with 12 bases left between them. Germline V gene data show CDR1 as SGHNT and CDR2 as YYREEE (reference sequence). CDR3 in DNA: TGTGCCAGCAGCCAACCGGGGGTTACTGAAGCTTTCTTT. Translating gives CASSQPGVTEAFF.

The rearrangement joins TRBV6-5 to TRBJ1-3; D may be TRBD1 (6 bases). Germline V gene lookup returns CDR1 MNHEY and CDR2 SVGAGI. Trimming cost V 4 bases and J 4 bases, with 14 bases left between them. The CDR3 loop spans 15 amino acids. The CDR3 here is CASSWQQGSGNTIYF. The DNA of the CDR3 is TGTGCCAGCAGTTGGCAACAGGGTTCAGGAAACACCATATATTTT.

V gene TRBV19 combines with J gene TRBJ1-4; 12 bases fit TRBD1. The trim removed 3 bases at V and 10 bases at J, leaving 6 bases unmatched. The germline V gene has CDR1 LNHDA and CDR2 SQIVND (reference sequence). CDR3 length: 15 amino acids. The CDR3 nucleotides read TGTGCCAGTAGTATTCAGGGGACAGGGGGCGGAAAACTGTTTTTT. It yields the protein CASSIQGTGGGKLFF.

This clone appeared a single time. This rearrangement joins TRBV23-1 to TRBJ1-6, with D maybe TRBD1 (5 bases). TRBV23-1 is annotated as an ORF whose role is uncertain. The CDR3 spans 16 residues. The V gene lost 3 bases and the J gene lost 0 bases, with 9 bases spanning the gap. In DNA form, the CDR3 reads TGCGCCAGCAGTCAGGACAAAAGCTCCTATAATTCACCCCTCCACTTT. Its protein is CASSQDKSSYNSPLHF.

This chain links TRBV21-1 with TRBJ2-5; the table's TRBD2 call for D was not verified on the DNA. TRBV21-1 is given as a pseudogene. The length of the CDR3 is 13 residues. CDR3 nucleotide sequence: TGTGCCAGCAGCCCCACCGGGTTCTCGGAGCAGTACTTC. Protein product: CASSPTGFSEQYF.

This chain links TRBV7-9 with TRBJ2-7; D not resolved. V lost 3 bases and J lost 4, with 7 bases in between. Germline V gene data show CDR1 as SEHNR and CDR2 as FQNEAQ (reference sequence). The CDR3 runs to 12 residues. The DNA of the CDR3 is TGTGCCAGCAGCTTCAGCGAGTACGAGCAGTACTTC. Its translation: CASSFSEYEQYF.

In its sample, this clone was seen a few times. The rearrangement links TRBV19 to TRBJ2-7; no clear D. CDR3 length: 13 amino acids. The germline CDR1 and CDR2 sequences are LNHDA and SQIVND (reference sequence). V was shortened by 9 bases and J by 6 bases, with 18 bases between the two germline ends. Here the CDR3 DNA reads TGTGCCAGCACGTACGGCCCGGCAGGCGAGCAGTACTTC. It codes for CASTYGPAGEQYF. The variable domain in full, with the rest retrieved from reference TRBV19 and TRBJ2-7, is DGGITQSPKYLFRKEGQNVTLSCEQNLNHDAMYWYRQDPGQGLRLIYYSQIVNDFQKGDIAEGYSVSREKKESFPLTVTSAQKNPTAFYLCASTYGPAGEQYFGPGTRLTVT.

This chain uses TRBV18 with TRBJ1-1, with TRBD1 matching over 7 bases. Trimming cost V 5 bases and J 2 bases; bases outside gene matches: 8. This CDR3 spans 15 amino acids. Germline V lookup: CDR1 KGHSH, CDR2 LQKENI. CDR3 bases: TGTGCCAGCTCAGGTCAACAGGGGACCAACACTGAAGCTTTCTTT. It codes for CASSGQQGTNTEAFF.

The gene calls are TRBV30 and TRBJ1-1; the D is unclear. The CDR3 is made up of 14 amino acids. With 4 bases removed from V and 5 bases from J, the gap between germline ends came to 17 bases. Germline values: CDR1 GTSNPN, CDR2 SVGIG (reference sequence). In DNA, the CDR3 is TGTGCCTGGATTGAGACGGGTGGATTTACTGAAGCTTTCTTT. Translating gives CAWIETGGFTEAFF.

The CDR3 loop is CASSLAGGQNTEAFF. CDR3 DNA: TGTGCCAGCAGCTTAGCGGGAGGACAGAACACTGAAGCTTTCTTT. The chain has TRBV7-9 and TRBJ1-1, with TRBD1 as a possible D gene (5 bases). V was clipped by 0 bases and J by 1 base, with 9 bases between them. This CDR3 spans 15 amino acids. Germline V gene sequence: CDR1 SEHNR, CDR2 FQNEAQ (reference sequence).

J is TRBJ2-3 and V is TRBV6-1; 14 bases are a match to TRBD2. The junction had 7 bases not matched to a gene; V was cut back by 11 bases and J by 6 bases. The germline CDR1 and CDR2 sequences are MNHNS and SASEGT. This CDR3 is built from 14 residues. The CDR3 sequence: CAGTSGGPRDTQYF. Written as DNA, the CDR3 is TGTGCCGGGACTAGCGGGGGCCCACGGGATACGCAGTATTTT.

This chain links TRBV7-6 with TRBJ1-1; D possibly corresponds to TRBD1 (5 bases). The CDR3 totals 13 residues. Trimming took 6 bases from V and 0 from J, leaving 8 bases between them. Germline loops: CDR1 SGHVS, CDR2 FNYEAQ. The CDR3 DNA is TGTGCCAGCAGGTCGACAGTGAACACTGAAGCTTTCTTT. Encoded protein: CASRSTVNTEAFF.

CDR3 in amino acids: CAWRDIQNTEAFF. The CDR3 nucleotides are TGTGCCTGGAGGGACATCCAGAACACTGAAGCTTTCTTT. The chain joins TRBV30 to TRBJ1-1, with D tentatively TRBD1 (5 bases). Germline CDR1 GTSNPN, CDR2 SVGIG (reference sequence). With 3 bases removed from V and 1 base from J, the gap between germline ends came to 9 bases. The CDR3 contains 13 residues.

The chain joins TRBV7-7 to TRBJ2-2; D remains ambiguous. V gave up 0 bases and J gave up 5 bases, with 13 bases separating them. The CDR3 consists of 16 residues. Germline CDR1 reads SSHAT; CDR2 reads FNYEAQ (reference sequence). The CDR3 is CASSLAPAFGTGELFF. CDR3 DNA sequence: TGTGCCAGCAGCTTAGCCCCCGCTTTCGGGACCGGGGAGCTGTTTTTT.